Listed below are T cell receptor beta chains from one sample, sequenced in a study of a mutant IDH1 vaccine in newly diagnosed glioma. Data came from immunoSEQ multiplex PCR; TCRdb stores just in-frame clones and leaves some out. This table holds 20,000 to 25,000 clones, roughly 78% found once. No antigens are known for them. Sequenced material: PBMCs, taken from a glioma patient whose treatment included an IDH1 peptide vaccine. The receptors were sampled from a man aged 25-45 years with glioma. The CDR3 runs from the conserved cysteine through the conserved F or W. A D gene is named only where the DNA matches it firmly. Clone size, where shown, is once, few, many, or a class for clones that have expanded.

CDR3nt | CDR3aa | j_gene | d_gene | abundance | v_gene
TGTGCCAGCAGCCACCCGGGACAGGCTTCCTCCGAGCAGTACTTC | CASSHPGQASSEQYF | TRBJ2-7 | TRBD1 | NA | TRBV4-2
TGTGCCAGCAGCCCCAGACAGGAGTGGGAGACCCAGTACTTC | CASSPRQEWETQYF | TRBJ2-5 | NA | NA | TRBV7-9
TGCAGTGCTAGAGGGGACACTGAAGCTTTCTTT | CSARGDTEAFF | TRBJ1-1 | NA | NA | TRBV20-1
TGCAGCGTTGTACGCGGGGACTATGGCTACACCTTC | CSVVRGDYGYTF | TRBJ1-2 | NA | NA | TRBV29-1
TGTGCCAGCAGCCAAGCCAGGGTCGGCACTGAAGCTTTCTTT | CASSQARVGTEAFF | TRBJ1-1 | NA | NA | TRBV14
TGTGCCAGCAGCTTATTTTCGGGAGGCGGGGACACCGGGGAGCTGTTTTTT | CASSLFSGGGDTGELFF | TRBJ2-2 | TRBD2 | NA | TRBV7-7
TGTGCCTGGAGTGTAGACAGTTCCTCCTACGAGCAGTACTTC | CAWSVDSSSYEQYF | TRBJ2-7 | NA | NA | TRBV30
TGTGCCAGCAGCGGGATTAACTATGGCTACACCTTC | CASSGINYGYTF | TRBJ1-2 | NA | once | TRBV2
TGTGCCAGCTCGCCGCCTTTGACCACGGATACGCAGTATTTT | CASSPPLTTDTQYF | TRBJ2-3 | NA | NA | TRBV18
TGTGCCAGCAGCTTAGAATTTAGTTCGCGGAATGAGCAGTTCTTC | CASSLEFSSRNEQFF | TRBJ2-1 | NA | NA | TRBV11-2
TGCGCCAGCGTACGGACAGGGGGCACATATGAAGAGACCCAGTACTTC | CASVRTGGTYEETQYF | TRBJ2-5 | TRBD1 | few | TRBV10-1
TGTGCCTGGAGTGTCCGGGAGGGGGGTAAGGATACGCAGTATTTT | CAWSVREGGKDTQYF | TRBJ2-3 | TRBD2 | NA | TRBV30
TGTGCCAGTACCCGAGGGCGGGAGGGCCAAGGAGAGACCCAGTACTTC | CASTRGREGQGETQYF | TRBJ2-5 | TRBD2 | NA | TRBV19
TGTGCCACCACCAAAAAACAGCAAAACACTGAAGCTTTCTTT | CATTKKQQNTEAFF | TRBJ1-1 | NA | NA | TRBV15
TGTGCCAGCAGCCCCCTGGGGGGCTCCTACGAGCAGTACTTC | CASSPLGGSYEQYF | TRBJ2-7 | NA | NA | TRBV7-2
TGTGCCATCAGTGACTTACAGGGGGCTAATTCACCCCTCCACTTT | CAISDLQGANSPLHF | TRBJ1-6 | TRBD1 | NA | TRBV10-3
TGTGCCAGTAGTACAACAGGGAATGAGCAGTTCTTC | CASSTTGNEQFF | TRBJ2-1 | NA | NA | TRBV19
TGTGCCAGTAGTGGCCCGACAGGGGGAACTGAAGCTTTCTTT | CASSGPTGGTEAFF | TRBJ1-1 | TRBD1 | NA | TRBV19
TGTGCCAGTAGTCCCCAGACAGGGGGTAGGGCCCAGCATTTT | CASSPQTGGRAQHF | TRBJ1-5 | TRBD1 | NA | TRBV19
TGTGCCAGCAGTAGGACTAGCGGGAGCACAGATACGCAGTATTTT | CASSRTSGSTDTQYF | TRBJ2-3 | TRBD2 | NA | TRBV6-5
TGCAGCGTTGCCTTAACCACTGAAGCTTTCTTT | CSVALTTEAFF | TRBJ1-1 | NA | NA | TRBV29-1
TGTGCCAGCAGCTTTACGGGTCCCCAGCAGTACTTC | CASSFTGPQQYF | TRBJ2-7 | NA | NA | TRBV11-2
TGTGCCAGTAGTCCCTGGACAGGTGAAAAACTGTTTTTT | CASSPWTGEKLFF | TRBJ1-4 | TRBD1 | few | TRBV19
TGTGCCAGCAGCTTAGGCGGCCGGGGACTAGCGGGAGGCGAGCAGTACTTC | CASSLGGRGLAGGEQYF | TRBJ2-7 | TRBD2 | NA | TRBV13
TGTGCCAGCTCACCTCCTCAGGGGGGACACACTGAAGCTTTCTTT | CASSPPQGGHTEAFF | TRBJ1-1 | TRBD1 | NA | TRBV18
TGTGCCAGCAGTTCGATCGGCGAGACCCAGTACTTC | CASSSIGETQYF | TRBJ2-5 | NA | NA | TRBV6-5
TGTGCCAGCAGCTTAGAATTCGGGACCGGCCACGAGCAGTACTTC | CASSLEFGTGHEQYF | TRBJ2-7 | NA | NA | TRBV11-2
TGTGCCAGCAGCCACCCAGGGTACCCCGGGGAGCTGTTTTTT | CASSHPGYPGELFF | TRBJ2-2 | NA | NA | TRBV6-1
TGTGCCAGTAATTTTCACAGCACCCTTGGAGCTGAAGCTTTCTTT | CASNFHSTLGAEAFF | TRBJ1-1 | NA | NA | TRBV2
TGTGCCAGCAGCGCACAGCGCGGGGCCAACGTCCTGACTTTC | CASSAQRGANVLTF | TRBJ2-6 | NA | NA | TRBV6-1
TGTGCCATCAGTGGCGGCCAGACTAGCGGGAGTCCAAGGGACGAGCAGTACTTC | CAISGGQTSGSPRDEQYF | TRBJ2-7 | TRBD2 | once | TRBV10-3
TGTGCCAGCAGCTTGGCAGGGCCGAGCTCCTACAATGAGCAGTTCTTC | CASSLAGPSSYNEQFF | TRBJ2-1 | NA | NA | TRBV5-8
TGTGCCAGCAGCTGGGCCAGGGCGGTGACCTTCTACAATGAGCAGTTCTTC | CASSWARAVTFYNEQFF | TRBJ2-1 | NA | NA | TRBV7-2
TGTGCCTGGAGTGTAAAGTCTAGCGGGAGGAATGAGCAGTTCTTC | CAWSVKSSGRNEQFF | TRBJ2-1 | TRBD2 | once | TRBV30
TGTGCCAGCAGCTTAGGGCTAGCGGGAGACTCCTACAATGAGCAGTTCTTC | CASSLGLAGDSYNEQFF | TRBJ2-1 | TRBD2 | once | TRBV13
TGTGCCAGCAGCTTAGGCTCACACAATGAGCAGTTCTTC | CASSLGSHNEQFF | TRBJ2-1 | NA | NA | TRBV7-2
TGTGCCAGTCGACAGTCCTTCAATGAGCAGTTCTTC | CASRQSFNEQFF | TRBJ2-1 | NA | NA | TRBV27
TGCAGCGTTGAAGATCTTAAAGGGAGAAACACCATATATTTT | CSVEDLKGRNTIYF | TRBJ1-3 | NA | NA | TRBV29-1
TGTGCCAGCAGCTACTACTACGAGCAGTACTTC | CASSYYYEQYF | TRBJ2-7 | NA | NA | TRBV11-2
TGTGCCAGCAGCTGGGGCCCTGGCGGGAGTCCCGACGAGCAGTACTTC | CASSWGPGGSPDEQYF | TRBJ2-7 | TRBD2 | NA | TRBV13
TGCGCCAGCAAAGAAGGGACAGGGACTGAAGCTTTCTTT | CASKEGTGTEAFF | TRBJ1-1 | TRBD1 | NA | TRBV5-1
TGCGCCAGCAGCCAAGGTGGGACAGGGCTACGCGAGCAGTACTTC | CASSQGGTGLREQYF | TRBJ2-7 | TRBD1 | NA | TRBV4-1
TGTGCCAGCAGCAACGGACTGACCATTGGGGAGCTGTTTTTT | CASSNGLTIGELFF | TRBJ2-2 | NA | NA | TRBV6-1
TGCGCCAGCAGCTTGGGAGACGAGGGGCCCGGTGGCTACACCTTC | CASSLGDEGPGGYTF | TRBJ1-2 | NA | few | TRBV5-1
TGCGCCAGCAGCTCGGCGGGGAGCGGGAGCTACGAGCAGTACTTC | CASSSAGSGSYEQYF | TRBJ2-7 | TRBD2 | NA | TRBV5-1
TGCGCCAGCAGCTTGGCCAACGCGGGGGGCGAGGACGGCTACACCTTC | CASSLANAGGEDGYTF | TRBJ1-2 | NA | NA | TRBV5-1
TGTGCCAGCTCACCAGGACACCCCGATTATGGCTACACCTTC | CASSPGHPDYGYTF | TRBJ1-2 | NA | NA | TRBV18
TGCGCCAGCAGCCTTACATTTGGGTCGAGCTACGAGCAGTACTTC | CASSLTFGSSYEQYF | TRBJ2-7 | NA | NA | TRBV4-1
TGTGCCAGCAGTTATCTGGGAAACACTGAAGCTTTCTTT | CASSYLGNTEAFF | TRBJ1-1 | NA | NA | TRBV6-6
TGTGCCAGCAGCTTCGCAGACTGGAGCGGGGAGACCCAGTACTTC | CASSFADWSGETQYF | TRBJ2-5 | NA | NA | TRBV11-2
TGTGCCAGCAGCCCCCGAGGGGGCAACCCGAACACTGAAGCTTTCTTT | CASSPRGGNPNTEAFF | TRBJ1-1 | TRBD1 | NA | TRBV7-8
TGTGCCATCAGTGCAGGGGGGAGGACTGAAGCTTTCTTT | CAISAGGRTEAFF | TRBJ1-1 | TRBD1 | few | TRBV10-3
TGTGCCAGCAAGGGGGCCGCATCCCTGTTTTTT | CASKGAASLFF | TRBJ1-4 | TRBD1 | NA | TRBV2
TGTGCCAGCAGTGAAAGGACCGCCGGTAATCAGCATTTT | CASSERTAGNQHF | TRBJ1-5 | NA | NA | TRBV2
TGTGCCAGCGGGGGGACAGATACGCAGTATTTT | CASGGTDTQYF | TRBJ2-3 | TRBD2 | NA | TRBV10-3
TGTGCCAGCATTTCGAATACGCAGTATTTT | CASISNTQYF | TRBJ2-3 | NA | NA | TRBV6-1
TGTGCCAGCAGCTGGGACAGGGTAACCTACGAGCAGTACTTC | CASSWDRVTYEQYF | TRBJ2-7 | TRBD1 | NA | TRBV7-2